This T cell receptor (beta chain) comes out of a study of T cells in Graves' hyperthyroidism and ophthalmopathy. Orbital computed tomography, thyroid ultrasound, serum thyroxine and TRAb, and clinical symptoms together informed the diagnoses. RNA transcripts provided the source from which TCR beta CDR3 regions were amplified. With the HTBI primer set, the TCR CDR3 went through a first round of RT-PCR. One entry per CDR3 protein, called by TCRdb with MiXCR from the multiplex PCR reads. The data show about 300,000 distinct CDR3 sequences, roughly 19% seen once. The CDR3 runs 15 residues. The V gene lost 2 bases and the J gene lost 2 bases, with 13 bases spanning the gap. Germline V gene sequence: CDR1 SGHTA, CDR2 FQGTGA. This clonotype was detected ten times or more.

The sequence was collected from a man in his fifties or sixties with Graves' ophthalmopathy. Sequencing was carried out using blood. The V call is TRBV7-3, the J call TRBJ2-7; tentatively, D is TRBD1 (5 bases). CDR3 in amino acids: CASSLSSDTPYEQYF. In DNA, the CDR3 is TGTGCCAGCAGCTTATCCTCGGACACTCCCTACGAGCAGTACTTC.